These 8 T cell receptor beta chains were sequenced from one sample in a study of blood T cell repertoires in COVID-19. Here immunoSEQ multiplex PCR was the method, and the copy in TCRdb shows in-frame clones only, minus some. The profile shows about 260,000 clones, around 90% of them singletons. The sample taken for sequencing was peripheral blood. The receptor source for this set is a woman in her 70s with COVID-19, enrolled during active disease.

This chain connects TRBV7-3 to TRBJ2-3; 9 bases are shared with TRBD2. Trimming removed 2 bases from V and 2 bases from J; junction bases left unmatched: 8. Per the germline V gene, CDR1 is SGHTA and CDR2 is FQGTGA. The CDR3 loop spans 17 amino acids. CDR3 residues: CASSLPAGGPFTDTQYF. DNA for the CDR3: TGTGCCAGCAGCTTACCAGCGGGAGGTCCCTTCACAGATACGCAGTATTTT.

V gene TRBV7-3 combines with J gene TRBJ2-3; TRBD2 matches 13 bases. Unmatched junction bases numbered 6, after V lost 5 bases and J lost 4 bases. Germline-derived CDR1 and CDR2 are SGHTA and FQGTGA. The CDR3 consists of 16 residues. The CDR3 protein is CASSPRTSGSADTQYF. As DNA, the CDR3 is TGTGCCAGCAGCCCTAGGACTAGCGGGAGCGCAGATACGCAGTATTTT.

V and J are TRBV6-5 and TRBJ2-3, with 7 bases lining up with TRBD1. In germline, CDR1 is MNHEY, CDR2 SVGAGI. Trimming at V came to 10 bases and at J to 3 bases, leaving 10 bases not matched to a gene. This CDR3 contains 14 residues. The CDR3 spells CATIRQGGTDTQYF. DNA of the CDR3: TGTGCCACCATCCGACAGGGTGGTACAGATACGCAGTATTTT.

The chain links TRBV6-2 or TRBV6-3 to TRBJ1-2; a weak D match, TRBD1 (6 bases). The CDR3 covers 13 residues. Trimming removed 6 bases at V and 3 bases at J, with 11 bases between. In germline, CDR1 is MNHEY, CDR2 SVGEGT. CDR3 in DNA: TGTGCCAGCAGCCCACAGGGTGACTATGGCTACACCTTC. Translating it yields CASSPQGDYGYTF.

The chain couples TRBV5-1 to TRBJ2-7; the D gene is possibly TRBD1 (7 bases). Germline V gives CDR1 SGHRS, CDR2 YFSETQ. V shed 2 bases and J shed 5 bases, with 17 bases lying between them. The CDR3 runs to 15 residues. CDR3 coding DNA: TGCGCCAGCAGCTTCACCCAGGGGGGTTCTGACGAGCAGTACTTC. It encodes CASSFTQGGSDEQYF.

The chain links TRBV28 to TRBJ1-4, with 9 bases aligning to TRBD1. Germline V gene data show CDR1 as MDHEN and CDR2 as SYDVKM. Trimming at V came to 7 bases and at J to 7 bases, leaving 10 bases not matched to a gene. The length of the CDR3 is 15 residues. The CDR3 nucleotides read TGTGCCAGCAACCCCCCGGGACAGGGTACTGAAAAACTGTTTTTT. The encoded protein is CASNPPGQGTEKLFF.

This chain connects TRBV30 to TRBJ1-1; possibly TRBD1 for D (5 bases). The CDR3 covers 16 residues. The germline V gene has CDR1 GTSNPN and CDR2 SVGIG (reference sequence). V lost 1 base and J lost 0, with 15 bases in between. CDR3 in DNA: TGTGCCTGGAGTGCCCTCGGGGGAGGTATGAACACTGAAGCTTTCTTT. This encodes CAWSALGGGMNTEAFF. Together with reference TRBV30 and TRBJ1-1, the CDR3 gives the full variable domain: SQTIHQWPATLVQPVGSPLSLECTVEGTSNPNLYWYRQAAGRGLQLLFYSVGIGQISSEVPQNLSASRPQDRQFILSSKKLLLSDSGFYLCAWSALGGGMNTEAFFGQGTRLTVV.

The J gene is TRBJ1-5, the V gene TRBV27; TRBD1 matches 8 bases. Germline CDR1 is MNHEY and CDR2 is SMNVEV (reference sequence). Trimming at V came to 6 bases and at J to 0 bases, leaving 4 bases not matched to a gene. The CDR3 length is 15 residues. CDR3 nucleotides: TGTGCCAGCAGAAGACAGGGGACTAGCAATCAGCCCCAGCATTTT. Translation: CASRRQGTSNQPQHF.